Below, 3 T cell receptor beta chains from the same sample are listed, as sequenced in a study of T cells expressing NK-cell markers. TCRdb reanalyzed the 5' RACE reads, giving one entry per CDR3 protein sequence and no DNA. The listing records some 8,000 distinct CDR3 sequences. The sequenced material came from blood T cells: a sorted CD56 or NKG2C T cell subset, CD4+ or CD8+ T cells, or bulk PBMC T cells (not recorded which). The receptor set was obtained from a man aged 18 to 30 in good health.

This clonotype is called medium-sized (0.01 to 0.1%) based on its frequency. CDR3 in amino acids: CASSQEAAGANVLTF. The genes are TRBV4-1 and TRBJ2-6. The CDR3 contains 15 residues. The germline V gene has CDR1 MGHRA and CDR2 YSYEKL.

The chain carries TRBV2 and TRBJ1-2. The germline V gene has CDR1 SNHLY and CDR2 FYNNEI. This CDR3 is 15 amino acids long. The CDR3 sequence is CASSGEWVPNYGYTF.

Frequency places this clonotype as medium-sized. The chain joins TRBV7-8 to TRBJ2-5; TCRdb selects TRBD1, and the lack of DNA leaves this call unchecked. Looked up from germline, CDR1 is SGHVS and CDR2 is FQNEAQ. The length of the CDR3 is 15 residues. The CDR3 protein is CASSLRDRGLETQYF.